This is a list of T cell receptor beta chains from one sample in a study of blood T cell repertoires in COVID-19. The protocol was immunoSEQ multiplex PCR, while the TCRdb copy is restricted to in-frame clones and leaves out a portion. The table has about 290,000 clones, roughly 90% seen once. The sample taken for sequencing was peripheral blood. The source of these receptors is a woman in her twenties or thirties with COVID-19, enrolled during active disease. Each CDR3 is given with its conserved first and last residue. The order of the fields is CDR3 protein, clone size, V gene. Not all rows give a size; the values are once, few, many and, for expanded clones, a class.

CASSLGGLADHNEQFF - TRBV5-4
CASSLGGFGANVLTF - TRBV11-2
CATSDSITGNGYTF - TRBV24-1
CASSQVPRGGNNEQFF - TRBV3-1/TRBV3-2
CASSLSIAGLRTGELFF - TRBV27
CASSTLGQPYGYTF once TRBV28
CASSSERQGELSANVLTF - TRBV7-2
CASSPRDTDTQYF - TRBV3-1/TRBV3-2
CASSPMNTEAFF once TRBV19
CASGDGGGRAFF - TRBV2
CASGIHMGTFIYEQYF - TRBV7-8
CASSQRQANEKLFF - TRBV7-6
CASSWGGHEQYF - TRBV11-3
CASSASGGDQETQYF - TRBV9
CASRSNDEAFF - TRBV6-5
CASSPWDSGWETQYF - TRBV18
CASSQGGGNQPQHF - TRBV7-9
CATKGLAGGDTQYF - TRBV6-5
CASSRTTSAGYTF once TRBV16
CASSLMASSYNSPLHF - TRBV27
CASSPTSGGSYEQYF - TRBV18
CASSLDRRGNQPQHF - TRBV7-2
CASSRDGGGKKLFF - TRBV7-9
CASSQTGGGQPQHF - TRBV7-9
CASSFTGSYEQYF - TRBV11-2
CASSRQGRVGAGYTF - TRBV5-4
CASSQDGLAGGSYEQYF - TRBV3-1/TRBV3-2
CASSSLLSTGGLETQYF - TRBV11-2
CASSLDRVETQYF - TRBV5-8
CASNEEPFSISGNTIYF - TRBV6-1